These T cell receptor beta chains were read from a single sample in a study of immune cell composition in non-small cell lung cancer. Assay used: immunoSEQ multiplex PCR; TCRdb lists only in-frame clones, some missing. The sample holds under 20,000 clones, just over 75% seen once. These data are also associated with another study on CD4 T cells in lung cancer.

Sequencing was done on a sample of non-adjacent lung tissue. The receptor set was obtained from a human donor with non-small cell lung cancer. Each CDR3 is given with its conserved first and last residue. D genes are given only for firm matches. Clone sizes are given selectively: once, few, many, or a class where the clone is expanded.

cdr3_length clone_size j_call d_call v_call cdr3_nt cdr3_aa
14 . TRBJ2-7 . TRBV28 TGTGCCAGCAGTCCCCCCAGGGGAGGCTACGAGCAGTACTTC CASSPPRGGYEQYF
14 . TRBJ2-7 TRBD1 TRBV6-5 TGTGCCAGCAGTCCGAGGACAGGGTTGGACGAGCAGTACTTC CASSPRTGLDEQYF
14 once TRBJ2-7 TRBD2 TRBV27 TGTGCCAGCAGTTCGGGACTAGCGGACTACGAGCAGTACTTC CASSSGLADYEQYF
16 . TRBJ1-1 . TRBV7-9 TGTGCCAGCAGCCGATGGGTCTTGCCCCGGAACACTGAAGCTTTCTTT CASSRWVLPRNTEAFF
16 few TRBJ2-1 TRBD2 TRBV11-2 TGTGCCAGCAGCTCCAGACTAGCGGGGGTCTACAATGAGCAGTTCTTC CASSSRLAGVYNEQFF
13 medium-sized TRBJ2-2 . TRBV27 TGTGCCAGTTTGTCCGGGGAGGCGGGGGAGCTGTTTTTT CASLSGEAGELFF
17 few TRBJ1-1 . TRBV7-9 TGTGCCAGCAGTGATGGGTCATACGCCCTGATGAACACTGAAGCTTTCTTT CASSDGSYALMNTEAFF
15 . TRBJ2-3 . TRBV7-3 TGTGCCAGCAGCTTAAATGGGTGGGGCGCAGATACGCAGTATTTT CASSLNGWGADTQYF
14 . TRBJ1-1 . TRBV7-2 TGTGCCAGCAGCCCCTTGGGGGGGGACACTGAAGCTTTCTTT CASSPLGGDTEAFF
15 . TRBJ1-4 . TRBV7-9 TGTGCCAGCAGCTCAACAGGGTGGACAAATGAAAAACTGTTTTTT CASSSTGWTNEKLFF
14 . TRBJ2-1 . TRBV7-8 TGTGCCAGCAGCTTATTTCAAGGGGTCAATGAGCAGTTCTTC CASSLFQGVNEQFF
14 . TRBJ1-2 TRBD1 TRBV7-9 TGTGCCAGCAGCTTAGCCGGACAGGGTCATGGCTACACCTTC CASSLAGQGHGYTF
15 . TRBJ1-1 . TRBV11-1 TGTGCCAGCAGCAAGGGGGGCGGTCTGGACACTGAAGCTTTCTTT CASSKGGGLDTEAFF
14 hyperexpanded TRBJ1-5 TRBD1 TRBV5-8 TGTGCCAGCAGCCGACAGGGCAACAATCAGCCCCAGCATTTT CASSRQGNNQPQHF
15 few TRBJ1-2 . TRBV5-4 TGTGCCAGCAGCACCCAAGGAGGGCCGAACTATGGCTACACCTTC CASSTQGGPNYGYTF
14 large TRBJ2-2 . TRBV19 TGTGCCAGTAGGTTACAGGGAAACACCGGGGAGCTGTTTTTT CASRLQGNTGELFF
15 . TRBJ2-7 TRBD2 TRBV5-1 TGCGCCAGCAGTCGGGGGGGGCCTAGCTCCTACGAGCAGTACTTC CASSRGGPSSYEQYF
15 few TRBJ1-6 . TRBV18 TGTGCCAGCTCACCAGGCGGAGGGAACGATTCACCCCTCCACTTT CASSPGGGNDSPLHF
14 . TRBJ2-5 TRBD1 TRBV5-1 TGCGCCAGCACCACCGGGACAGGGGGAGAGACCCAGTACTTC CASTTGTGGETQYF
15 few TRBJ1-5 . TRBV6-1 TGTGCCAGCAGTGAGACTGTGACGGTATTAGGACCCCAGCATTTT CASSETVTVLGPQHF
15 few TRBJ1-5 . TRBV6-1 TGTGCCAGCAGTGAAAAGGTATATAGCAATCAGCCCCAGCATTTT CASSEKVYSNQPQHF
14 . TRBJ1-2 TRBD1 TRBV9 TGTGCCAGCAGCGTCCTTCCGGACAGGGGAGGCTACACCTTC CASSVLPDRGGYTF
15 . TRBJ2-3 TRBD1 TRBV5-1 TGCGCCAGCAGCTTGGTACAGGGGGACACAGATACGCAGTATTTT CASSLVQGDTDTQYF
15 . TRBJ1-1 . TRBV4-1 TGCGCCAGCAGCCTTCGAGGGGCTTTGAACACTGAAGCTTTCTTT CASSLRGALNTEAFF
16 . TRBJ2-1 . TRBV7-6 TGTGCCAGCAGCTTAGCTCTGGGGAGCTCCTACAATGAGCAGTTCTTC CASSLALGSSYNEQFF
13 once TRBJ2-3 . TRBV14 TGTGCCAGCAGCCAAGTGGAGATGGATACGCAGTATTTT CASSQVEMDTQYF
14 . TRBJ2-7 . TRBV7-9 TGTGCCAGCAGGAAAACGCAGGGCACCTACGAGCAGTACTTC CASRKTQGTYEQYF
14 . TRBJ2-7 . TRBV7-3 TGTGCCAGCAGCTTTGGGACTGGCTCCTACGAGCAGTACTTC CASSFGTGSYEQYF
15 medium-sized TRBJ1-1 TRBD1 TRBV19 TGTGCCAGTAAGGGGACAGGGGCAGAGGACACTGAAGCTTTCTTT CASKGTGAEDTEAFF
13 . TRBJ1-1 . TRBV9 TGTGCCAGCAGCCGCCTTCCGGGGTCTGAAGCTTTCTTT CASSRLPGSEAFF
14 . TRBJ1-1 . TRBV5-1 TGCGCCAGCAGCCTCGGGGCCGTCAACACTGAAGCTTTCTTT CASSLGAVNTEAFF
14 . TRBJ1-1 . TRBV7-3 TGTGCCAGCAGCTACGTACAGGGCCCAACTGAAGCTTTCTTT CASSYVQGPTEAFF
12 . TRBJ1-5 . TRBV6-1 TGTGCCAGCAGTGAAAAGGGGCAGCCCCAGCATTTT CASSEKGQPQHF
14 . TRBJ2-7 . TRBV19 TGTGCCAGTAGTCCCCCGCTTCAGACGGGCGAGCAGTACTTC CASSPPLQTGEQYF
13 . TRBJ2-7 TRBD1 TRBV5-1 TGCGCCAGCAGCCGACAGGGGGCAGGCGAGCAGTACTTC CASSRQGAGEQYF
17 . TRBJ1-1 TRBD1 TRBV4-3 TGCGCCAGCAGCCAAGCGGCATTACAGGGGCCGAAGAATCCTCGGGTCTTT CASSQAALQGPKNPRVF
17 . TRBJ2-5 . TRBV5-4 TGTGCCAGCAGCTTGGGAGTAGCTCGGCTGTACCAAGAGACCCAGTACTTC CASSLGVARLYQETQYF
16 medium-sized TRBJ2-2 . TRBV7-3 TGTGCCAGCAGCTTAACATCGGGGGTGAACACCGGGGAGCTGTTTTTT CASSLTSGVNTGELFF
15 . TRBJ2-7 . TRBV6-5 TGTGCCAGCAGTTACACCGGACAGACCCCGTACGAGCAGTACTTC CASSYTGQTPYEQYF
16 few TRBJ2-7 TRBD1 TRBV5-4 TGTGCCAGCAGCAAAGAAAGGACAGGAAGAGCCTACGAGCAGTACTTC CASSKERTGRAYEQYF
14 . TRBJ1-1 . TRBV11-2 TGTGCCAGCAGCCCGAGGACAGTTAGAACTGAAGCTTTCTTT CASSPRTVRTEAFF